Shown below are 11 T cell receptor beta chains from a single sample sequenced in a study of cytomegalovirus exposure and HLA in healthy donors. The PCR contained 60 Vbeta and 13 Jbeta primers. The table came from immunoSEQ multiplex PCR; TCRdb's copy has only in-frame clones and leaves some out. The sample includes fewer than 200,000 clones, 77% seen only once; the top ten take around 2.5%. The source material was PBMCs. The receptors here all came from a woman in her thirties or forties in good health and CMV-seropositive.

The CDR3 coding sequence is TGTGCCAGCAGCTTAGCGCAAACGGTTTTACGGGAGCAGTACTTC. This codes for CASSLAQTVLREQYF. The J gene is TRBJ2-7, the V gene TRBV7-8; D call uncertain. This CDR3 contains 15 residues. V was cut by 0 bases and J by 7 bases, with 16 bases left in between. CDR1 SGHVS and CDR2 FQNEAQ come from the germline V gene.

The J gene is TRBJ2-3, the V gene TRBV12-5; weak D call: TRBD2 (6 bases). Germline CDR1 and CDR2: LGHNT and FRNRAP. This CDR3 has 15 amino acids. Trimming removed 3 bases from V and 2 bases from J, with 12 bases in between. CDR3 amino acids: CASGFASDPTDTQYF. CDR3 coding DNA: TGTGCTAGTGGTTTTGCTAGCGACCCCACAGATACGCAGTATTTT.

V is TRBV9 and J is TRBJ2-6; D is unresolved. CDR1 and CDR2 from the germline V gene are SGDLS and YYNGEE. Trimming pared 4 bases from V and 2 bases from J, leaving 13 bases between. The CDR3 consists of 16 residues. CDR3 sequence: CASSPRRGTGANVLTF. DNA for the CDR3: TGTGCCAGCAGCCCCCGTCGAGGAACTGGGGCCAACGTCCTGACTTTC.

The CDR3 DNA reads as TGCGCCAGCAGCCCCGGACAGCTCCTTGGCTACGAGCAGTACTTC. It translates to CASSPGQLLGYEQYF. This chain joins TRBV5-1 and TRBJ2-7; a weak D match, TRBD1 (6 bases). This CDR3 region has 15 residues. The germline V gene encodes CDR1 SGHRS and CDR2 YFSETQ. V was trimmed by 4 bases and J by 3 bases, leaving 17 bases between them.

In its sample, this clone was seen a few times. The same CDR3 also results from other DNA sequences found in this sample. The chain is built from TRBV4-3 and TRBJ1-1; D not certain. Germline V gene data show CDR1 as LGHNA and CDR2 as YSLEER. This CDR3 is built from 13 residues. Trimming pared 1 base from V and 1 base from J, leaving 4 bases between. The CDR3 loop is CASSQAGNTEAFF. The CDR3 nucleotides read TGCGCCAGCAGCCAAGCAGGGAACACTGAAGCTTTCTTT.

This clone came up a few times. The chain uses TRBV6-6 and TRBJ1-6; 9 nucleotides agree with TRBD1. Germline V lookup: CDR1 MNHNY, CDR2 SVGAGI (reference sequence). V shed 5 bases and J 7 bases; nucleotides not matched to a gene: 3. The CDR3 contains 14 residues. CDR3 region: CASSNTGGNSPLHF. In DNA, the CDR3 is TGTGCCAGCAGTAACACAGGGGGCAATTCACCCCTCCACTTT.

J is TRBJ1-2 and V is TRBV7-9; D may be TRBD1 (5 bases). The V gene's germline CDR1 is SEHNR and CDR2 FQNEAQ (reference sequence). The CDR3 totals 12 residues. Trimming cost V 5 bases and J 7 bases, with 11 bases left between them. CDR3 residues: CASSATEFGYTF. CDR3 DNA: TGTGCCAGCAGCGCGACAGAATTTGGCTACACCTTC.

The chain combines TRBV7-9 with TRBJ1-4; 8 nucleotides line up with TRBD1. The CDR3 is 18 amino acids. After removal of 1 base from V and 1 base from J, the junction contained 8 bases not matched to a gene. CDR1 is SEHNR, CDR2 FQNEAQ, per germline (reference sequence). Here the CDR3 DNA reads TGTGCCAGCAGCTTAGGCCTGACAGGGGACGGAACTAATGAAAAACTGTTTTTT. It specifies CASSLGLTGDGTNEKLFF. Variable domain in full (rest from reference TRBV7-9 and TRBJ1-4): DTGVSQNPRHKITKRGQNVTFRCDPISEHNRLYWYRQTLGQGPEFLTYFQNEAQLEKSRLLSDRFSAERPKGSFSTLEIQRTEQGDSAMYLCASSLGLTGDGTNEKLFFGSGTQLSVL.

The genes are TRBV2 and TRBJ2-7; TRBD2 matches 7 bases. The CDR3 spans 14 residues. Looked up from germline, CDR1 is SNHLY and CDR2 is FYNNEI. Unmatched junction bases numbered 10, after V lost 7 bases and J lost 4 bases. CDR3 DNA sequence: TGTGCCAGCACCCGGGAGGCGGGAGTGTACGAGCAGTACTTC. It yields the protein CASTREAGVYEQYF.

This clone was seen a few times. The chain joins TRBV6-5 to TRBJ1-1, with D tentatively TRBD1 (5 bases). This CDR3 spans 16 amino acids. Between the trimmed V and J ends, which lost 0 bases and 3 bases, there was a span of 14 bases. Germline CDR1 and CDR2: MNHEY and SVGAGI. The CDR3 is CASSYSSSGGDTEAFF. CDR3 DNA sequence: TGTGCCAGCAGTTACTCGAGTTCGGGGGGTGACACTGAAGCTTTCTTT.

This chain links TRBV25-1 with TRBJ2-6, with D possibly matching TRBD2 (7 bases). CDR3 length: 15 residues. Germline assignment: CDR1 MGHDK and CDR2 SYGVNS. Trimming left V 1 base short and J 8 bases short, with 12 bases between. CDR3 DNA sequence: TGTGCCAGCAGTGAATCCCGGGGGGCGTCCAACGTCCTGACTTTC. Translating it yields CASSESRGASNVLTF.